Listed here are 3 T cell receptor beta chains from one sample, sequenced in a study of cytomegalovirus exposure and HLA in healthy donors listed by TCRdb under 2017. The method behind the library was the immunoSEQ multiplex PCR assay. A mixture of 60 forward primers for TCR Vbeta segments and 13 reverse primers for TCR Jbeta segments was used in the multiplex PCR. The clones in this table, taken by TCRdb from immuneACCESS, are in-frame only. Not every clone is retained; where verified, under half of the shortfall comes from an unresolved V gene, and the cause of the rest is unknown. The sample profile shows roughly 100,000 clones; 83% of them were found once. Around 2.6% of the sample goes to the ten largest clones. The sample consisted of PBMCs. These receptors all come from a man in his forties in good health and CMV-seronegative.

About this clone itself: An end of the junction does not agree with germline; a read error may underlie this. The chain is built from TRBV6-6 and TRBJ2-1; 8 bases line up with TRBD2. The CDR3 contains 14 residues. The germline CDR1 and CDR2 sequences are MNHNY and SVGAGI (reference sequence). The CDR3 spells CASSWTSSDNEQFF. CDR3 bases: TGTGCCAGCAGTTGGACTAGCTCCGACAATGAGCAGTTCTTC.

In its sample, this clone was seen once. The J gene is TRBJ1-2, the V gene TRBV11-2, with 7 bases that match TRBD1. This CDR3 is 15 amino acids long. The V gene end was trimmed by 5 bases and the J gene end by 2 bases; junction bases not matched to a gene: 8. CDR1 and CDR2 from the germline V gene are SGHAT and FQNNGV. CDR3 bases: TGTGCCAGCAGCCTCAGACAGGGTACCAACTATGGCTACACCTTC. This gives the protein CASSLRQGTNYGYTF.

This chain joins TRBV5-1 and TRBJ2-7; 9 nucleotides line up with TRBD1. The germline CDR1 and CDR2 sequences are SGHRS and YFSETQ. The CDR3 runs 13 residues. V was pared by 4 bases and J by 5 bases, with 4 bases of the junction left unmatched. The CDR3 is CASSGRTGDEQYF. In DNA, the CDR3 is TGCGCCAGCAGCGGACGGACAGGGGACGAGCAGTACTTC.